These 30 T cell receptor beta chains originate from one sample sequenced in a study of post-analysis software for immune sequencing data. TCR beta cDNA libraries had unique molecular identifiers. TCRdb processed the PCR reads anew with MiXCR; each CDR3 protein has one entry. The profile covers roughly 600,000 distinct CDR3 sequences, with around 40% appearing a single time and over 1.5% taken by the ten largest. Study conclusions and caveats: Roughly 5 TRBV segments, including TRBV5-6, TRBV5-1 and TRBV20-1, were more frequent in patients than controls.

Their antigens are not known. Sample: blood. The receptors were gathered from a girl between 10 and 17 years old with multiple sclerosis.

This clonotype has more than one count but fewer than ten. V usage is TRBV12-3 or TRBV12-4 and J usage is TRBJ1-1; no firm D call. V was clipped by 6 bases and J by 5 bases, with 10 bases between them. The CDR3 is 12 residues long. Here the CDR3 DNA reads TGTGCCAGCAGCGTCATGGGGACTGAAGCTTTCTTT. Its protein is CASSVMGTEAFF.

This clonotype was seen a handful of times. The chain has TRBV7-8 and TRBJ2-1, with 14 bases fitting TRBD2. CDR3 size: 17 residues. After removal of 1 base from V and 5 bases from J, the junction contained 4 bases not matched to a gene. Germline V CDR1 and CDR2: SGHVS, FQNEAQ. As DNA, the CDR3 is TGTGCCAGCAGCTTAGTAGGGGGACTAGCGGGAGACAATGAGCAGTTCTTC. The encoded protein is CASSLVGGLAGDNEQFF.

There are a few counts of this clonotype. The V and J genes are TRBV24-1 and TRBJ2-6; 9 bases map to TRBD1. After removal of 3 bases from V and 7 bases from J, the junction contained 3 bases not matched to a gene. Per the germline V gene, CDR1 is KGHDR and CDR2 is SFDVKD. This CDR3 is 15 amino acids long. The CDR3 DNA sequence: TGTGCCACCAGTGATGGGGACAGGGCAGCCAACGTCCTGACTTTC. The encoded protein is CATSDGDRAANVLTF.

The chain links TRBV4-1 to TRBJ1-2, with a possible D match to TRBD1 (6 bases). Germline V CDR1 and CDR2: MGHRA, YSYEKL. CDR3 length: 14 amino acids. Trimming pared 2 bases from V and 3 bases from J, leaving 10 bases between. Here the CDR3 reads CASSQTPGDYGYTF. CDR3 sequence (DNA): TGCGCCAGCAGCCAAACCCCAGGGGACTATGGCTACACCTTC.

The rearrangement links TRBV20-1 to TRBJ2-1, with TRBD2 matching over 9 bases. The CDR3 runs 17 residues. V lost 2 bases, J lost 0 bases, and 8 bases stayed unmatched. Germline assignment: CDR1 DFQATT and CDR2 SNEGSKA (reference sequence). The chain's CDR3 is CSARPSGRYFSYNEQFF. The CDR3 DNA follows: TGCAGTGCTAGACCCAGCGGGAGGTACTTCTCCTACAATGAGCAGTTCTTC.

The chain is built from TRBV5-4 and TRBJ1-2, with 7 bases that match TRBD1. The J segment lost 8 bases and the V segment lost 4 bases, leaving 8 bases of the junction unmatched. The CDR3 is made up of 13 amino acids. Germline V gives CDR1 SGHNT, CDR2 YYREEE (reference sequence). CDR3 loop: CASSLTGMDGYTF. The CDR3 DNA reads TGTGCCAGCAGCCTGACAGGGATGGACGGCTACACCTTC.

This clonotype was seen more than once but under ten times. The chain links TRBV10-3 to TRBJ2-7; 10 bases match TRBD2. Trimming at V came to 0 bases and at J to 4 bases, leaving 3 bases not matched to a gene. Germline CDR1 is ENHRY and CDR2 is SYGVKD. The CDR3 is 15 residues long. The CDR3 region has the DNA TGTGCCATCAGTGAGTCCTCTAGCGGGAGTTACGAGCAGTACTTC. Its protein is CAISESSSGSYEQYF.

This clonotype has a handful of counts. The chain employs TRBV11-2 and TRBJ2-1; no definite D call. The CDR3 covers 15 residues. Deletions cut 6 bases from V and 0 bases from J, with 12 bases between. Germline V gives CDR1 SGHAT, CDR2 FQNNGV. Here the CDR3 DNA reads TGTGCCAGCAGTCACTACTCAAGCTCCTACAATGAGCAGTTCTTC. Its translation: CASSHYSSSYNEQFF.

This clonotype was detected a few times. The J gene is TRBJ2-7, the V gene TRBV7-6, with a possible D match to TRBD1 (5 bases). The CDR3 consists of 13 residues. The germline V gene has CDR1 SGHVS and CDR2 FNYEAQ. V was clipped by 1 base and J by 9 bases, with 13 bases between them. The CDR3 DNA sequence: TGTGCCAGCAGCTTAGAGGCAGGGAAGGGGCAGTACTTC. Translated: CASSLEAGKGQYF.

This clonotype was recorded a few times. The chain links TRBV11-2 to TRBJ2-7; no firm D call. The better agreement between TRBJ2-5 and the DNA end casts doubt on the J call. The CDR3 runs to 13 residues. CDR1 and CDR2 (germline): SGHAT, FQNNGV. Here the CDR3 DNA reads TGTGCCAGCAGCTTGTCTCCCACGCAGACCCAGTACTTC. It is translated as CASSLSPTQTQYF.

This chain links TRBV3-1 with TRBJ2-7; D is tentatively TRBD1 or TRBD2 (5 bases each). Judging by the DNA end, TRBJ2-5 fits better; the J call may be wrong. CDR3 length: 16 amino acids. CDR1 and CDR2 (germline): LGHDT, YNNKEL (reference sequence). The CDR3 is CASSQEGRRTEETQYF. The CDR3 DNA sequence: TGTGCCAGCAGCCAAGAGGGACGCCGGACGGAAGAGACCCAGTACTTC.

For the CDR3, the DNA is TGTGCCAGCAGTGACAGCGGGAGGGCCCGCTTCGAGCAGTACTTC. Translating gives CASSDSGRARFEQYF. The V gene is TRBV6-1, the J gene TRBJ2-7; 10 nucleotides match TRBD2. J was trimmed by 6 bases and V by 3 bases; bases with no gene match: 8. Per germline, CDR1 MNHNS and CDR2 SASEGT. CDR3 size: 15 residues.

J is TRBJ2-5 and V is TRBV7-3, with D maybe TRBD1 (8 bases). The CDR3 sequence is 13 residues long. V lost 4 bases and J lost 7, with 13 bases in between. Germline loops: CDR1 SGHTA, CDR2 FQGTGA. CDR3 nucleotides: TGTGCCAGCAGCTCGACAGGGGAGGGGACCCAGTACTTC. As protein: CASSSTGEGTQYF.

V usage is TRBV6-6 and J usage is TRBJ1-1; D remains unclear. The ends were cut back, 0 bases at V and 1 base at J, with 12 bases in the middle. CDR3 length: 16 residues. Germline CDR1 is MNHNY and CDR2 is SVGAGI (reference sequence). For the CDR3, the DNA is TGTGCCAGCAGTTACTCGGGCGTGCGGTCGAACACTGAAGCTTTCTTT. Protein product: CASSYSGVRSNTEAFF.

This clonotype was recorded many times. The rearrangement uses TRBV27 and TRBJ2-4; 9 nucleotides agree with TRBD1. This CDR3 is 14 amino acids long. The V and J ends lost 5 bases and 4 bases, in that order; junction bases with no gene match: 3. The germline CDR1 and CDR2 sequences are MNHEY and SMNVEV (reference sequence). In DNA, the CDR3 is TGTGCCAGCAGTCCCGGGACAGGGAAAAACATTCAGTACTTC. It encodes CASSPGTGKNIQYF.

This clonotype was recorded a few times. The V gene is TRBV12-3 or TRBV12-4, the J gene TRBJ2-7, with 9 bases aligning to TRBD1. V lost 6 bases and J lost 2; bases outside the gene matches: 11. The CDR3 length is 16 residues. This chain's CDR3 is CASSPNRGRGTYEQYF. The CDR3 region has the DNA TGTGCCAGCAGCCCCAACAGGGGGCGTGGAACCTACGAGCAGTACTTC.

This clonotype was observed a single time. The gene calls are TRBV11-1 and TRBJ2-1; 7 bases fit TRBD2. CDR3 length equals 15 residues. After removal of 1 base from V and 4 bases from J, the junction contained 4 bases not matched to a gene. Germline CDR1 reads SGHAT; CDR2 reads FQDESV (reference sequence). In DNA, the CDR3 is TGTGCCAGCAGCTTAGTGGGGACTACTTACAATGAGCAGTTCTTC. Its protein is CASSLVGTTYNEQFF.

The rearrangement uses TRBV6-1 and TRBJ2-7; 7 positions match TRBD1. The CDR3 length is 16 residues. Germline V lookup: CDR1 MNHNS, CDR2 SASEGT. Losses at the gene ends were 2 bases for V and 2 bases for J; bases not matched to a gene: 9. CDR3 bases: TGTGCCAGCAGTGAAAACAACAGGGGCCTCGCCTACGAGCAGTACTTC. This gives the protein CASSENNRGLAYEQYF.

The chain employs TRBV7-8 and TRBJ2-7; D remains ambiguous. V lost 3 bases and J lost 3, with 9 bases in between. Germline-derived CDR1 and CDR2 are SGHVS and FQNEAQ. CDR3 length: 13 residues. CDR3 sequence: CASSLRQNYEQYF. The CDR3 nucleotides are TGTGCCAGCAGCTTGAGGCAGAACTACGAGCAGTACTTC.

The V call is TRBV20-1, the J call TRBJ2-7; D not resolved. Germline assignment: CDR1 DFQATT and CDR2 SNEGSKA (reference sequence). The CDR3 runs to 14 residues. Trimming took 0 bases from V and 0 from J, leaving 9 bases between them. This chain's CDR3 is CSARDGGSSYEQYF. Here the CDR3 DNA reads TGCAGTGCTAGAGATGGTGGTAGCTCCTACGAGCAGTACTTC.

This clonotype was found many times. A junction boundary mismatches the germline segment, possibly from a read error. V gene TRBV5-1 combines with J gene TRBJ1-2; D perhaps matches TRBD1 (5 bases). The germline V gene encodes CDR1 SGHRS and CDR2 YFSETQ. This CDR3 region has 13 residues. For the CDR3, the DNA is TGTGCCAGCAGTTTAGGAGGGGACTATGGCTACACCTTC. It translates to CASSLGGDYGYTF.

V gene TRBV6-5 combines with J gene TRBJ2-7, with D possibly matching TRBD1 (6 bases). The germline gives CDR1 MNHEY, CDR2 SVGAGI. The CDR3 contains 14 residues. V was shortened by 10 bases and J by 2 bases, with 18 bases between the two germline ends. The CDR3 is CAIPWDTVTYEQYF. In DNA form, the CDR3 reads TGTGCCATTCCCTGGGACACAGTGACCTACGAGCAGTACTTC.

Comments on this clonotype: Its ends do not fully match the called genes, so a read error is possible. J is TRBJ2-6 and V is TRBV24-1; D gene unclear. The CDR3 is 14 residues long. The germline V gene encodes CDR1 KGHDR and CDR2 SFDVKD. This CDR3 is CATSDSPKANVLTF. In DNA form, the CDR3 reads TGCGCCACCAGTGATTCCCCGAAGGCCAACGTCCTGACTTTC.

This chain links TRBV7-2 with TRBJ2-1, with 7 bases aligning to TRBD1. The J call could be wrong; TRBJ2-7 is a better fit for the DNA end. The CDR3 totals 14 residues. Germline CDR1 SGHTA, CDR2 FQGNSA. CDR3 amino acids: CASSWDSVLYEQYF. As DNA, the CDR3 is TGTGCCAGCAGCTGGGACAGTGTTCTTTACGAGCAGTACTTC.

This clonotype came up a few times. The V call is TRBV12-3 or TRBV12-4, the J call TRBJ2-5; 7 positions match TRBD1. The end of the DNA is better explained by TRBJ2-7, so the J call may be wrong. This CDR3 has 14 residues. Here the CDR3 reads CASSTTTGRAEQYF. The CDR3 coding sequence is TGTGCCAGCAGTACCACGACAGGGCGGGCCGAGCAGTACTTC.

A few counts support this clonotype. The J gene is TRBJ2-1, the V gene TRBV5-1, with 14 bases matching TRBD2. CDR1 and CDR2 (germline): SGHRS, YFSETQ. V gave up 3 bases and J gave up 9 bases; unmatched junction bases: 11. This CDR3 contains 17 residues. CDR3 DNA: TGCGCCAGCAGCTCCGGACTAGCGGGGGGACTACAGGGTGAGCAGTTCTTC. Encoded protein: CASSSGLAGGLQGEQFF.

As for this clonotype: The junction differs from germline at one of its ends, possibly a read error. The chain uses TRBV12-3 or TRBV12-4 and TRBJ2-7; 8 bases match TRBD2. CDR3 length: 14 amino acids. CDR3 nucleotide sequence: TGTGTCAGCAGTTCGGGGGGGGCTTCCTACGAGCAGTACTTC. Encoded protein: CVSSSGGASYEQYF.

This clonotype has a count of ten or more. The rearrangement joins TRBV7-9 to TRBJ2-7; D possibly uses TRBD1 or TRBD2 (5 bases each). This CDR3 spans 17 amino acids. From germline, CDR1 is SEHNR and CDR2 FQNEAQ (reference sequence). V gave up 4 bases and J gave up 4 bases, with 23 bases separating them. The CDR3 DNA sequence: TGTGCCAGCAGCTCCTACACACTCCGGGACCCCTCGTACGAGCAGTACTTC. Protein product: CASSSYTLRDPSYEQYF.

A note on this clonotype: Sequence at one end of the junction differs from germline and may be a read error. The chain is built from TRBV12-3 or TRBV12-4 and TRBJ2-3; 11 bases agree with TRBD1. The CDR3 loop spans 15 amino acids. This CDR3 is CASSFWTGGTDMQYF. Written as DNA, the CDR3 is TGTGCCAGCAGTTTTTGGACAGGGGGCACAGATATGCAGTATTTT.

This clonotype was observed a few times. This chain uses TRBV6-6 with TRBJ2-1; TRBD1 agrees at 8 bases. This CDR3 is 14 amino acids long. Germline V gene data show CDR1 as MNHNY and CDR2 as SVGAGI (reference sequence). Trimming cost V 1 base and J 6 bases; bases outside gene matches: 2. The CDR3 region is CASSYFGQGNEQFF. The CDR3 DNA sequence: TGTGCCAGCAGTTACTTTGGACAGGGCAATGAGCAGTTCTTC.